The 17 T cell receptor beta chains below all came from one sample that was sequenced in a study of T cell responses to AZD1222 COVID-19 vaccine. The repertoire was sequenced with immunoSEQ multiplex PCR; TCRdb's copy has only in-frame clones and lacks some. The sample records around 190,000 clones, 85% to 95% being singletons. The sequenced sample was peripheral blood, obtained on day 0 of AZD1222 vaccination. These receptors came from an adult in good health.

The gene calls are TRBV5-1 and TRBJ2-6; TRBD2 is a possible D gene (6 bases). The germline V gene has CDR1 SGHRS and CDR2 YFSETQ. The V gene lost 7 bases and the J gene lost 0 bases, with 17 bases spanning the gap. The CDR3 totals 17 residues. The CDR3 region is CASSERAAASGANVLTF. CDR3 nucleotides: TGCGCCAGCTCCGAGCGGGCAGCCGCCTCTGGGGCCAACGTCCTGACTTTC.

The chain is built from TRBV28 and TRBJ1-1; TRBD1 agrees at 10 bases. Germline values: CDR1 MDHEN, CDR2 SYDVKM. Germline trimming cut 5 bases from V and 5 bases from J; bases unmatched to any gene: 8. CDR3 length: 15 residues. Written as DNA, the CDR3 is TGTGCCAGCAGTCCCCCGACAGGGGGCCTGACTGAAGCTTTCTTT. Translating gives CASSPPTGGLTEAFF.

The rearrangement uses TRBV27 and TRBJ2-2; 7 bases are a match to TRBD1. This CDR3 is 13 amino acids long. V dropped 5 bases and J dropped 4; count of bases not matched to a gene: 1. The germline gives CDR1 MNHEY, CDR2 SMNVEV (reference sequence). CDR3 protein: CASSRTGTGELFF. The CDR3 nucleotides read TGTGCCAGCAGTCGGACAGGCACCGGGGAGCTGTTTTTT.

The rearrangement joins TRBV27 to TRBJ1-2; 7 bases match TRBD1. The CDR3 is 14 residues long. The V and J ends lost 6 bases and 2 bases, in that order; junction bases with no gene match: 6. Germline V gene data show CDR1 as MNHEY and CDR2 as SMNVEV (reference sequence). The CDR3 DNA reads TGTGCCAGCAGGACACAGACAGGGAACTATGGCTACACCTTC. This translates into CASRTQTGNYGYTF.

The J gene is TRBJ1-6, the V gene TRBV19, with D uncertain. The germline V and J ends were trimmed by 5 bases and 0 bases, with 11 bases remaining between them. This CDR3 is 16 amino acids long. CDR1 is LNHDA, CDR2 SQIVND, per germline (reference sequence). In nucleotides, the CDR3 is TGTGCCAGTAGTTCAAGCGCCGGCTCCTATAATTCACCCCTCCACTTT. Residues: CASSSSAGSYNSPLHF.

The sample holds one count of this clone. The chain has TRBV5-5 and TRBJ1-6, with TRBD1 matching 8 bases. V shed 1 base, J shed 0 bases, and the junction held 6 bases outside the gene matches. The CDR3 covers 18 residues. CDR1 SGHKS and CDR2 YYEKEE come from the germline V gene (reference sequence). The chain's CDR3 is CASSLLRTGSSYNSPLHF. CDR3 DNA sequence: TGTGCCAGCAGCTTGTTAAGGACAGGGAGCTCCTATAATTCACCCCTCCACTTT.

V and J are TRBV28 and TRBJ1-5; maybe TRBD1 (6 bases). The germline gives CDR1 MDHEN, CDR2 SYDVKM. V lost 4 bases and J 4 bases, leaving 17 bases between the germline ends. The CDR3 has 16 residues. The CDR3 is CASSSDTGKMNQPQHF. In DNA, the CDR3 is TGTGCCAGCAGTTCAGATACAGGGAAGATGAATCAGCCCCAGCATTTT. Full variable domain (outside the CDR3, taken from reference TRBV28 and TRBJ1-5): DVKVTQSSRYLVKRTGEKVFLECVQDMDHENMFWYRQDPGLGLRLIYFSYDVKMKEKGDIPEGYSVSREKKERFSLILESASTNQTSMYLCASSSDTGKMNQPQHFGDGTRLSIL.

The chain uses TRBV18 and TRBJ1-2; D uncertain. Germline V gene lookup returns CDR1 KGHSH and CDR2 LQKENI. The V and J ends lost 6 bases and 5 bases respectively, with 10 bases between them. The CDR3 spans 12 residues. The CDR3 is CASSDAGYGYTF. For the CDR3, the DNA is TGTGCCAGCTCCGACGCGGGGTATGGCTACACCTTC.

The rearrangement joins TRBV3-1 (or the pseudogene TRBV3-2) to TRBJ1-1, with a tentative D call TRBD1 (5 bases). This CDR3 region has 14 residues. The germline V gene has CDR1 LGHDT and CDR2 YNNKEL (reference sequence). Between the trimmed V and J ends, which lost 4 bases and 5 bases, there was a span of 14 bases. Written as DNA, the CDR3 is TGTGCCAGCAGCCGCTATGGGGGGGAGACTGAAGCTTTCTTT. Its translation: CASSRYGGETEAFF.

The chain couples TRBV10-3 to TRBJ2-7, with D possibly TRBD1 on 6 matching bases. V lost 4 bases to trimming and J lost 4 bases, with 8 bases between them. This CDR3 region has 12 residues. Germline V gene data show CDR1 as ENHRY and CDR2 as SYGVKD. The DNA for the CDR3 is TGTGCCATCAGTGGTACAGGGTACGAGCAGTACTTC. This sequence encodes CAISGTGYEQYF.

The chain carries TRBV18 and TRBJ2-5; D not resolved. This CDR3 is built from 12 residues. The V end lost 3 bases, the J end lost 4 bases, and 6 bases lay between the germline ends. Germline V gene sequence: CDR1 KGHSH, CDR2 LQKENI. Here the CDR3 reads CASSPGGETQYF. CDR3 coding DNA: TGTGCCAGCTCACCTGGTGGAGAGACCCAGTACTTC. Full variable domain (remainder filled in from reference TRBV18 and TRBJ2-5): NAGVMQNPRHLVRRRGQEARLRCSPMKGHSHVYWYRQLPEEGLKFMVYLQKENIIDESGMPKERFSAEFPKEGPSILRIQQVVRGDSAAYFCASSPGGETQYFGPGTRLLVL.

The V gene is TRBV12-3 or TRBV12-4, the J gene TRBJ1-2, with D unclear. The CDR3 is 12 amino acids. The ends were cut back, 7 bases at V and 5 bases at J, with 11 bases in the middle. CDR3 in DNA: TGTGCCAGCACCCCGCGGGGTTATGGCTACACCTTC. It encodes CASTPRGYGYTF.

This chain connects TRBV6-1 to TRBJ1-1, with 11 bases identical to TRBD1. The V segment lost 3 bases and the J segment 4 bases; nucleotides outside the gene matches: 7. The germline V gene encodes CDR1 MNHNS and CDR2 SASEGT. The CDR3 extends over 16 amino acids. In DNA form, the CDR3 reads TGTGCCAGCAGTGAGGGGGACAGGGGGTCTGTCACTGAAGCTTTCTTT. Amino acid sequence: CASSEGDRGSVTEAFF.

V and J are TRBV19 and TRBJ1-6, with TRBD1 identical over 7 bases. With V trimmed by 3 bases and J by 2 bases, 4 bases remained unmatched. Germline CDR1 is LNHDA and CDR2 is SQIVND (reference sequence). The CDR3 runs 16 residues. As DNA, the CDR3 is TGTGCCAGTAGTATGACAGGGATGACCTATAATTCACCCCTCCACTTT. Translating it yields CASSMTGMTYNSPLHF.

The chain employs TRBV7-9 and TRBJ2-7; 8 bases are shared with TRBD1. This CDR3 is 13 amino acids long. CDR1 and CDR2 (germline): SEHNR, FQNEAQ (reference sequence). Trimming cost V 7 bases and J 3 bases; bases outside gene matches: 5. This CDR3 reads CASTGQGGYEQYF. The CDR3 coding sequence is TGTGCCAGCACTGGACAGGGTGGCTACGAGCAGTACTTC.

The chain links TRBV5-1 to TRBJ1-3, with TRBD1 as a possible D gene (5 bases). Germline assignment: CDR1 SGHRS and CDR2 YFSETQ. V lost 5 bases to trimming and J lost 0 bases, with 12 bases between them. This CDR3 has 15 amino acids. CDR3 residues: CASRPAGTSGNTIYF. As DNA, the CDR3 is TGCGCCAGCAGACCCGCCGGGACCTCTGGAAACACCATATATTTT.

V and J are TRBV11-3 and TRBJ2-1, with a possible D match to TRBD1 (5 bases). This CDR3 comprises 14 residues. Per the germline V gene, CDR1 is SGHNT and CDR2 is YENEEA. V dropped 0 bases and J dropped 9 bases, with 12 bases sitting between them. Here the CDR3 reads CASSLEKGVPEQFF. For the CDR3, the DNA is TGTGCCAGCAGCTTAGAGAAAGGGGTTCCTGAGCAGTTCTTC.